These T cell receptor beta chains were read from a single sample in a study of control samples from healthy donors and cancer patients. Sequencing used immunoSEQ multiplex PCR; TCRdb keeps in-frame clones, though not all of them. The top ten hold over 6.5% of the sample, which has under 150,000 clones, around nine tenths seen once. The sequencing sample was made of PBMCs. These TCRs come from a man in his forties or fifties with head and neck cancer. CDR3s include the opening cysteine and the closing phenylalanine or tryptophan. The D gene is left open where the match is weak. Some rows mark clone size as missing; the rest say once, few, many or name a class of expanded clone.

TRBD1 - TRBJ1-2 TRBV19 CASRPGQGNYYGYTF TGTGCCAGTCGACCGGGACAGGGCAATTACTATGGCTACACCTTC
- once TRBJ2-1 TRBV11-3 CASSSRHRDSYNEQFF TGTGCCAGCAGCTCCCGACACCGGGACTCCTACAATGAGCAGTTCTTC
TRBD1 - TRBJ1-4 TRBV5-6 CASSETGGYNEKLFF TGTGCCAGCAGCGAGACAGGGGGGTATAATGAAAAACTGTTTTTT
- - TRBJ2-3 TRBV9 CASSAEAGRGDTQYF TGTGCCAGCAGCGCGGAGGCGGGGCGGGGAGATACGCAGTATTTT
TRBD1 - TRBJ2-7 TRBV10-1 CASSELGQGDEQYF TGCGCCAGCAGTGAGTTGGGACAGGGTGATGAGCAGTACTTC
- once TRBJ1-1 TRBV5-1 CASSLEPATEAFF TGCGCCAGCAGCTTGGAGCCTGCCACTGAAGCTTTCTTT
- - TRBJ1-4 TRBV5-5 CASSLAGITNEKLFF TGTGCCAGCAGCTTGGCAGGGATAACTAATGAAAAACTGTTTTTT
TRBD2 - TRBJ2-3 TRBV30 CAWSPSGAYPILSSTDTQYF TGTGCCTGGAGTCCTAGCGGGGCATACCCTATATTATCTAGCACAGATACGCAGTATTTT
- - TRBJ2-7 TRBV11-2 CASSLGGIVVYEQYF TGTGCCAGCAGCTTAGGGGGGATAGTAGTGTACGAGCAGTACTTC
- - TRBJ2-3 TRBV5-1 CASSLEDTDTQYF TGCGCCAGCAGCTTGGAAGACACAGATACGCAGTATTTT
TRBD1 once TRBJ2-2 TRBV6-6 CANRQGTNTGELFF TGTGCCAACCGACAGGGGACCAACACCGGGGAGCTGTTTTTT
- - TRBJ1-2 TRBV2 CASSEALLGSGTHGYTF TGTGCCAGCAGTGAAGCGCTCTTAGGTTCGGGGACCCATGGCTACACCTTC
- - TRBJ2-7 TRBV5-1 CASSPGTGGWQYF TGCGCCAGCAGCCCGGGGACGGGTGGATGGCAGTACTTC
TRBD1 - TRBJ2-1 TRBV3-1/TRBV3-2 CASSQSTGLRFF TGTGCCAGCAGCCAATCGACAGGGTTAAGATTCTTC
- - TRBJ2-7 TRBV28 CASSSPAPYEQYF TGTGCCAGCAGTTCCCCGGCCCCCTACGAGCAGTACTTC
- - TRBJ2-1 TRBV6-5 CASSYAWTADYNEQFF TGTGCCAGCAGTTACGCCTGGACTGCCGACTACAATGAGCAGTTCTTC
- - TRBJ1-2 TRBV24-1 CAPRFGGNYGYTF TGTGCCCCGCGGTTTGGGGGGAACTATGGCTACACCTTC
TRBD1 - TRBJ2-7 TRBV5-4 CASSTTGATGREQYF TGTGCCAGCAGCACGACAGGGGCGACTGGAAGGGAGCAGTACTTC
- - TRBJ2-1 TRBV11-2 CASSPFRQSPIAHNEQFF TGTGCCAGCAGCCCTTTCCGACAGAGCCCAATTGCCCACAATGAGCAGTTCTTC
TRBD2 - TRBJ2-7 TRBV4-1 CASSQDRRGGLSPSYEQYF TGCGCCAGCAGCCAAGATAGGCGCGGGGGGCTCTCACCATCCTACGAGCAGTACTTC
- - TRBJ2-7 TRBV5-4 CASSLYMGSYEQYF TGTGCCAGCAGCTTATATATGGGCTCCTACGAGCAGTACTTC
- - TRBJ1-2 TRBV24-1 CATSEQNYGYTF TGTGCCACCAGTGAGCAGAACTATGGCTACACCTTC
TRBD1 - TRBJ1-1 TRBV29-1 CSALQGARRTEAFF TGCAGCGCTTTACAGGGGGCGCGGAGGACTGAAGCTTTCTTT